The 3 T cell receptor beta chains given below trace back to one sample, sequenced in a study of blood T cell repertoires in COVID-19. Assay: immunoSEQ multiplex PCR; the TCRdb copy retains only in-frame clones and omits some. The table has hundreds of thousands of clones, approximately 85% seen once. The sequenced sample consisted of peripheral blood. These receptor sequences come from a man aged 50-59 years with active or convalescent COVID-19.

The chain combines TRBV7-2 with TRBJ2-1, with 9 positions matching TRBD2. Looked up from germline, CDR1 is SGHTA and CDR2 is FQGNSA. J was trimmed by 6 bases and V by 1 base; bases with no gene match: 4. CDR3 size: 15 residues. The CDR3 loop is CASSLGSGSTNEQFF. For the CDR3, the DNA is TGTGCCAGCAGCTTAGGTAGCGGGAGCACCAATGAGCAGTTCTTC.

This chain uses TRBV20-1 with TRBJ1-5; TRBD1 might be the D (6 bases). The germline V gene encodes CDR1 DFQATT and CDR2 SNEGSKA (reference sequence). The length of the CDR3 is 15 residues. V lost 3 bases, J lost 1 base, and 13 bases lay in between. The CDR3 is CSASRGYGSNQPQHF. The DNA of the CDR3 is TGCAGTGCTAGTAGGGGGTACGGAAGCAATCAGCCCCAGCATTTT.

The CDR3 region has the DNA TGTGCCAGCAGCCCACGGTTGAGTTATGGCTACACCTTC. The encoded protein is CASSPRLSYGYTF. This sequence joins TRBV7-9 and TRBJ1-2, with D unclear. Germline lookup yields CDR1 SEHNR and CDR2 FQNEAQ (reference sequence). V lost 5 bases to trimming and J lost 5 bases, with 12 bases between them. CDR3 size: 13 residues.